This T cell receptor beta chain stems from a study of control samples from healthy donors and cancer patients (dated by TCRdb to 2018 to 2021). Library preparation was by the immunoSEQ multiplex PCR assay. Not all clones reach the TCRdb copy of this immuneACCESS table, which keeps in-frame sequences only. Checked studies attribute under half of the gap to unresolved V genes and leave the rest unexplained. This sample comprises 95,000 to 130,000 clones, about 94% of them detected only once. The ten largest clones add up to about 2.8% of the sample. Clipping removes 4 bases from V and 1 base from J, with 8 as the unmatched junction base count. Taken from cysteine to phenylalanine, the CDR3 has 17 residues. CDR3 DNA is the only sequence kept; it has 51 bases, read in frame from the first base. CDR1 and CDR2, per the germline V gene (reference sequence), are LGHDT and YNNKEL. Comments on this clone: Its specific antigen is unknown. The input lacks base qualities; no much larger clone sits a single base away.

The sample comprised blood. This clonotype was obtained from a man aged 30 to 39 in good health. The rearrangement joined TRBV3-1 (or the pseudogene TRBV3-2) to TRBJ2-1, and 9 bases in between align with TRBD2. Here is the DNA: TGTGCCAGCAGCCTTAGCGGGGGCAGTATTTCCTACAATGAGCAGTTCTTC. Protein translation: CASSLSGGSISYNEQFF.